These 11 T cell receptor beta chains share one sample of origin, sequenced in a study of T-cell memory formation after mild COVID-19. TCRdb recomputed calls from the 5' RACE reads with MiXCR, one row per CDR3 protein. The sample holds 300,000 to 400,000 distinct CDR3 sequences, 10% to 15% seen once. Sequencing input: PBMCs or a T cell subset sorted from them (not recorded which). All receptors derive from a man in his late teens or twenties who had mild COVID-19 (a few samples of this study predate the infection). Cell type and time point are not known.

The gene calls are TRBV7-2 and TRBJ2-3, with D possibly TRBD1 on 5 matching bases. Germline CDR1 and CDR2: SGHTA and FQGNSA. The CDR3 totals 16 residues. Trimming took off 5 bases at V and 2 bases at J, with 17 bases between the two ends. The CDR3 nucleotides read TGTGCCAGCAGCCTTGAGGACATTAGATACACAGATACGCAGTATTTT. It encodes CASSLEDIRYTDTQYF.

This clonotype came up a few times. J is TRBJ1-1 and V is TRBV9; no reliable D call. V was pared by 0 bases and J by 6 bases, with 12 bases between. Looked up from germline, CDR1 is SGDLS and CDR2 is YYNGEE. The CDR3 length is 14 residues. The CDR3 coding sequence is TGTGCCAGCAGCGTAGCTGTTGGTACCGCTGAAGCTTTCTTT. Residues: CASSVAVGTAEAFF.

This clonotype was seen a handful of times. The V and J genes are TRBV15 and TRBJ2-1; 8 nucleotides align to TRBD2. The V segment lost 0 bases and the J segment 7 bases; nucleotides outside the gene matches: 11. The CDR3 loop spans 17 amino acids. Germline CDR1 LNHNV, CDR2 YYDKDF (reference sequence). The CDR3, as DNA: TGTGCCACCAGCAGAGATTCCGGGGGGGCTTCTGGGAATGAGCAGTTCTTC. Its protein is CATSRDSGGASGNEQFF.

This clonotype occurred many times. The rearrangement joins TRBV7-2 to TRBJ1-6; a possible D gene is TRBD1 (5 bases). CDR1 is SGHTA and CDR2 is FQGNSA in the germline V gene. The ends were cut back, 11 bases at V and 5 bases at J, with 13 bases in the middle. CDR3 length: 13 residues. DNA of the CDR3: TGTGCCGGGAGAGGGGTCAATAATTCACCCCTCCACTTT. It is translated as CAGRGVNNSPLHF.

There are a few counts of this clonotype. CDR3 sequence reads: CASAPLPGHLAKNIQYF. The CDR3 nucleotides are TGTGCTTCTGCTCCGCTTCCGGGACACCTAGCCAAAAACATTCAGTACTTC. The rearrangement uses TRBV12-5 and TRBJ2-4, with a possible D match to TRBD1 (6 bases). Germline CDR1 LGHNT, CDR2 FRNRAP. CDR3 size: 17 residues. Trimming removed 11 bases at V and 0 bases at J, with 23 bases between.

To note about this clonotype: A read error may be the cause here, since a much bigger clone is one base away. Because it lacks the conserved phenylalanine or tryptophan at the end, this CDR3 is likely a read error. The chain joins TRBV12-3 or TRBV12-4 to TRBJ2-1; weak D call: TRBD1 (5 bases). The CDR3 sequence is 11 residues long. Trimming took 6 bases from V and 11 from J, leaving 11 bases between them. CDR3 coding DNA: TGTGCCAGCAGACGACAGACCCAGCAGTTCTTA. Translated, it gives CASRRQTQQFL.

This chain joins TRBV6-2 or TRBV6-3 and TRBJ1-1; 8 nucleotides align to TRBD1. The germline V gene encodes CDR1 MNHEY and CDR2 SVGEGT. V lost 5 bases and J lost 3; bases outside the gene matches: 11. The CDR3 sequence is 16 residues long. The CDR3 bases are TGTGCCAGCAGTAAAGGGACAGGCCGGTACCACACTGAAGCTTTCTTT. Its protein product is CASSKGTGRYHTEAFF.

This clonotype was seen many times. The gene calls are TRBV27 and TRBJ2-2; D remains ambiguous. V lost 6 bases to trimming and J lost 5 bases, with 4 bases between them. Germline CDR1 reads MNHEY; CDR2 reads SMNVEV (reference sequence). The CDR3 contains 11 residues. DNA of the CDR3: TGTGCCAGCAGCCAGACCGGGGAGCTGTTTTTT. It encodes CASSQTGELFF.

The V gene is TRBV7-3, the J gene TRBJ2-1; D is uncertain. The CDR3 loop spans 13 amino acids. The V gene lost 5 bases and the J gene lost 6 bases, with 11 bases spanning the gap. Germline-derived CDR1 and CDR2 are SGHTA and FQGTGA. The CDR3 spells CASSPRLGNEQFF. In nucleotides, the CDR3 is TGTGCCAGCAGCCCTAGATTGGGCAATGAGCAGTTCTTC.

The rearrangement joins TRBV18 to TRBJ2-7; 7 bases map to TRBD2. This CDR3 has 14 residues. The V gene end was trimmed by 0 bases and the J gene end by 3 bases; junction bases not matched to a gene: 2. Germline-derived CDR1 and CDR2 are KGHSH and LQKENI. The DNA of the CDR3 is TGTGCCAGCTCACCACCGGGAGGGAACTACGAGCAGTACTTC. The encoded protein is CASSPPGGNYEQYF.

This clonotype was observed a handful of times. The chain recombines TRBV7-9 with TRBJ1-6, with D perhaps TRBD1 (6 bases). Trimming took 4 bases from V and 10 from J, leaving 14 bases between them. This CDR3 region has 14 residues. The germline V gene has CDR1 SEHNR and CDR2 FQNEAQ (reference sequence). Written as DNA, the CDR3 is TGTGCCAGCAGCTCACAGGGTTTCATATCACCCCTCCACTTT. This gives the protein CASSSQGFISPLHF.